Listed below are T cell receptor beta chains from one sample, sequenced in a study of blood T cell repertoires in COVID-19. Assay used: immunoSEQ multiplex PCR; TCRdb lists only in-frame clones, some missing. Of under 150,000 clones listed, roughly 88% are singletons. Sequenced: peripheral blood. The receptors were gathered from a man aged 65 to 79 with active COVID-19. Both conserved end residues are part of each CDR3. The D gene is left open where the match is weak. The listing skips clone size in some rows; elsewhere it reads once, few, many or a size class.

V gene: TRBV6-1; D gene: -; J gene: TRBJ2-3; clone size: -; CDR3 DNA: TGTGCCAGCAGTGCCAGGGGGGAGTCAAGCACAGATACGCAGTATTTT; CDR3 protein: CASSARGESSTDTQYF
V gene: TRBV19; D gene: TRBD1; J gene: TRBJ2-7; clone size: -; CDR3 DNA: TGTGCCAGTAGCCCGGACAGGGTAGGCGAGCAGTACTTC; CDR3 protein: CASSPDRVGEQYF
V gene: TRBV3-1/TRBV3-2; D gene: -; J gene: TRBJ2-1; clone size: few; CDR3 DNA: TGTGCCAGCAGCCAACTTCGCGGGAAATACAATGAGCAGTTCTTC; CDR3 protein: CASSQLRGKYNEQFF
V gene: TRBV30; D gene: TRBD2; J gene: TRBJ2-4; clone size: -; CDR3 DNA: TGTGCCTGGAGTGTACAAACCGCGGGGGACAAAAACATTCAGTACTTC; CDR3 protein: CAWSVQTAGDKNIQYF
V gene: TRBV28; D gene: -; J gene: TRBJ2-1; clone size: -; CDR3 DNA: TGTGCCAGCAGTTTATCTCTAGCCACCTACAATGAGCAGTTCTTC; CDR3 protein: CASSLSLATYNEQFF
V gene: TRBV3-1/TRBV3-2; D gene: -; J gene: TRBJ1-1; clone size: -; CDR3 DNA: TGTGCCAGCAGTAGAGGGAGGTGGCTCACTGAAGCTTTCTTT; CDR3 protein: CASSRGRWLTEAFF
V gene: TRBV28; D gene: -; J gene: TRBJ2-2; clone size: -; CDR3 DNA: TGTGCCAGCAGTCCCTTGACCGGGGAGCTGTTTTTT; CDR3 protein: CASSPLTGELFF
V gene: TRBV20-1; D gene: -; J gene: TRBJ1-6; clone size: -; CDR3 DNA: TGCAGTGCTAGTAAGCAGGCCAATTCACCCCTCCACTTT; CDR3 protein: CSASKQANSPLHF
V gene: TRBV11-1; D gene: TRBD2; J gene: TRBJ2-1; clone size: few; CDR3 DNA: TGTGCCAGCAGGGCACCTAGCGGGAGTAAGGATGAGCAGTTCTTC; CDR3 protein: CASRAPSGSKDEQFF
V gene: TRBV3-1/TRBV3-2; D gene: -; J gene: TRBJ1-4; clone size: once; CDR3 DNA: TGTGCCAGCAGCCAAGGGGGCACCACTAATGAAAAACTGTTTTTT; CDR3 protein: CASSQGGTTNEKLFF
V gene: TRBV2; D gene: -; J gene: TRBJ1-2; clone size: -; CDR3 DNA: TGTGCCAGCAGTGACAAAGGGGGTTCCTATGGCTACACCTTC; CDR3 protein: CASSDKGGSYGYTF
V gene: TRBV1; D gene: -; J gene: TRBJ2-7; clone size: once; CDR3 DNA: TGCACCAGCAGTCAGGGCTTTAGCGGGAGAGCCCACGAGCAGTACTTC; CDR3 protein: CTSSQGFSGRAHEQYF
V gene: TRBV7-8; D gene: -; J gene: TRBJ2-3; clone size: -; CDR3 DNA: TGTGCCAGCAGATCGCCGATGGAGGACCGCACAGATACGCAGTATTTT; CDR3 protein: CASRSPMEDRTDTQYF
V gene: TRBV30; D gene: -; J gene: TRBJ2-7; clone size: -; CDR3 DNA: TGTGCCTGGAGTCCTGACACCAACTACGAGCAGTACTTC; CDR3 protein: CAWSPDTNYEQYF
V gene: TRBV19; D gene: -; J gene: TRBJ2-3; clone size: -; CDR3 DNA: TGTGCCAGTAGTATTTACAGGGATGGGGACACAGATACGCAGTATTTT; CDR3 protein: CASSIYRDGDTDTQYF
V gene: TRBV7-2; D gene: -; J gene: TRBJ1-1; clone size: -; CDR3 DNA: TGTGCCAGCAGCTTAGTAAATCAGGTCGCTAGGGGAACTGAAGCTTTCTTT; CDR3 protein: CASSLVNQVARGTEAFF
V gene: TRBV6-5; D gene: TRBD2; J gene: TRBJ2-3; clone size: -; CDR3 DNA: TGTGCCAGCAGTTACAGACTAGCGGGCACAGATACGCAGTATTTT; CDR3 protein: CASSYRLAGTDTQYF
V gene: TRBV5-1; D gene: TRBD2; J gene: TRBJ2-1; clone size: -; CDR3 DNA: TGCGCCAGCAGCTTGGGACTAGCGGGAGATGAGCAGTTCTTC; CDR3 protein: CASSLGLAGDEQFF
V gene: TRBV4-3; D gene: -; J gene: TRBJ1-5; clone size: once; CDR3 DNA: TGCGCCAGCAGCCGCCGACTTAATCAGCCCCAGCATTTT; CDR3 protein: CASSRRLNQPQHF
V gene: TRBV3-1/TRBV3-2; D gene: -; J gene: TRBJ2-3; clone size: -; CDR3 DNA: TGTGCCAGCAGCCAAGGTGACAGGTCTAACACAGATACGCAGTATTTT; CDR3 protein: CASSQGDRSNTDTQYF
V gene: TRBV29-1; D gene: TRBD1; J gene: TRBJ1-3; clone size: -; CDR3 DNA: TGCAGCGTTGGAGGGGGCGCCGGAAACACCATATATTTT; CDR3 protein: CSVGGGAGNTIYF
V gene: TRBV27; D gene: -; J gene: TRBJ2-7; clone size: -; CDR3 DNA: TGTGCCAGCAAAAGCTCCACCGTTTCCTACGAGCAGTACTTC; CDR3 protein: CASKSSTVSYEQYF
V gene: TRBV3-1/TRBV3-2; D gene: TRBD1; J gene: TRBJ1-2; clone size: -; CDR3 DNA: TGTGCCAGCAGCCAGGAACAGGGGGGGAACTATGGCTACACCTTC; CDR3 protein: CASSQEQGGNYGYTF
V gene: TRBV28; D gene: -; J gene: TRBJ1-6; clone size: -; CDR3 DNA: TGTGCCAGCAGTTCCCCCCAGGACAAAGGGAGGCATTCACCCCTCCACTTT; CDR3 protein: CASSSPQDKGRHSPLHF
V gene: TRBV28; D gene: -; J gene: TRBJ1-3; clone size: -; CDR3 DNA: TGTGCCAGCAGAACACAGGGAGCGGCTGGAAACACCATATATTTT; CDR3 protein: CASRTQGAAGNTIYF
V gene: TRBV29-1; D gene: -; J gene: TRBJ2-1; clone size: -; CDR3 DNA: TGCAGCGTTCGATCTAGCGTGGGTGAGCAGTTCTTC; CDR3 protein: CSVRSSVGEQFF
V gene: TRBV6-1; D gene: TRBD2; J gene: TRBJ2-1; clone size: -; CDR3 DNA: TGTGCCAGCAGTGAACTAGCGGGCTCCTACAATGAGCAGTTCTTC; CDR3 protein: CASSELAGSYNEQFF
V gene: TRBV30; D gene: TRBD1; J gene: TRBJ2-7; clone size: few; CDR3 DNA: TGTGCCTGGAGCGGACAGGGTTTGGGGAGCTACGAGCAGTACTTC; CDR3 protein: CAWSGQGLGSYEQYF
V gene: TRBV19; D gene: TRBD1; J gene: TRBJ1-4; clone size: -; CDR3 DNA: TGTGCCAGCAACAGGGGGTCAAATGAAAAACTGTTTTTT; CDR3 protein: CASNRGSNEKLFF
V gene: TRBV14; D gene: -; J gene: TRBJ1-1; clone size: -; CDR3 DNA: TGTGCCAGCAGCCAAGGAGGGCTCACTGAAGCTTTCTTT; CDR3 protein: CASSQGGLTEAFF
V gene: TRBV10-1; D gene: -; J gene: TRBJ2-2; clone size: -; CDR3 DNA: TGCGCCAGCAGTGAGACGGCCGGGGAGCTGTTTTTT; CDR3 protein: CASSETAGELFF
V gene: TRBV27; D gene: TRBD1; J gene: TRBJ1-1; clone size: -; CDR3 DNA: TGTGCCAGCAGTGCTCCGGGACAGGGAGCGAGCACTGAAGCTTTCTTT; CDR3 protein: CASSAPGQGASTEAFF
V gene: TRBV5-1; D gene: -; J gene: TRBJ2-2; clone size: -; CDR3 DNA: TGCGCCAGCAGCTTGGGCCCCCGGACAGACGGTAACACCGGGGAGCTGTTTTTT; CDR3 protein: CASSLGPRTDGNTGELFF
V gene: TRBV10-3; D gene: -; J gene: TRBJ2-1; clone size: once; CDR3 DNA: TGTGCCATCAGTGAGACCGGCAGGCTCGAGGGCAATGAGCAGTTCTTC; CDR3 protein: CAISETGRLEGNEQFF
V gene: TRBV18; D gene: -; J gene: TRBJ2-7; clone size: -; CDR3 DNA: TGTGCCAGCTCAGGCCCGAACGAGCAGTACTTC; CDR3 protein: CASSGPNEQYF
V gene: TRBV6-5; D gene: -; J gene: TRBJ1-1; clone size: once; CDR3 DNA: TGTGCCAGCAACGAAGACCGGGGGTACACTGAAGCTTTCTTT; CDR3 protein: CASNEDRGYTEAFF
V gene: TRBV28; D gene: -; J gene: TRBJ2-7; clone size: -; CDR3 DNA: TGTGCCAGCAGTTTTAGTTACGAGCAGTACTTC; CDR3 protein: CASSFSYEQYF
V gene: TRBV6-5; D gene: TRBD1; J gene: TRBJ1-1; clone size: -; CDR3 DNA: TGTGCCAGCAGTTATGGGACAGGCCGTAACACTGAAGCTTTCTTT; CDR3 protein: CASSYGTGRNTEAFF
V gene: TRBV2; D gene: TRBD1; J gene: TRBJ1-5; clone size: -; CDR3 DNA: TGTGCCAGCAGGCAACAGGGGGTGGGCAATCAGCCCCAGCATTTT; CDR3 protein: CASRQQGVGNQPQHF
V gene: TRBV5-1; D gene: TRBD2; J gene: TRBJ2-3; clone size: -; CDR3 DNA: TGCGCCAGCGCTCCACTAGCGAATGTCGAAAATACGCAGTATTTT; CDR3 protein: CASAPLANVENTQYF
V gene: TRBV10-3; D gene: -; J gene: TRBJ2-5; clone size: -; CDR3 DNA: TGTGCCACCCTGGGTGGGGCAGGCCAAGGCCAAGAGACCCAGTACTTC; CDR3 protein: CATLGGAGQGQETQYF
V gene: TRBV18; D gene: -; J gene: TRBJ1-6; clone size: -; CDR3 DNA: TGTGCCAGCTCAAATCTGAGGAATTCACCCCTCCACTTT; CDR3 protein: CASSNLRNSPLHF
V gene: TRBV14; D gene: -; J gene: TRBJ2-5; clone size: -; CDR3 DNA: TGTGCCAGCAGCCACCGAGAGACCCAGTACTTC; CDR3 protein: CASSHRETQYF
V gene: TRBV27; D gene: -; J gene: TRBJ1-5; clone size: -; CDR3 DNA: TGTGCCAGCAGTCTGATCTCCCCCAGGGAACGGCAGCCCCAGCATTTT; CDR3 protein: CASSLISPRERQPQHF
V gene: TRBV6-6; D gene: -; J gene: TRBJ2-2; clone size: -; CDR3 DNA: TGTGCCAGCAGTTACTCTGGGCCAGCGAACACCGGGGAGCTGTTTTTT; CDR3 protein: CASSYSGPANTGELFF
V gene: TRBV28; D gene: TRBD1; J gene: TRBJ1-2; clone size: -; CDR3 DNA: TGTGCCAGCAGGACGGACAGGAGGTATGGCTACACCTTC; CDR3 protein: CASRTDRRYGYTF
V gene: TRBV19; D gene: TRBD2; J gene: TRBJ2-7; clone size: -; CDR3 DNA: TGTGCCAGTAGTAGGACGGGGGGCTACGAGCAGTACTTC; CDR3 protein: CASSRTGGYEQYF
V gene: TRBV7-2; D gene: TRBD1; J gene: TRBJ1-5; clone size: -; CDR3 DNA: TGTGCCAGCAGCTTAGCTGGACAGGGAAGTCAGCCCCAGCATTTT; CDR3 protein: CASSLAGQGSQPQHF